The 32 T cell receptor beta chains presented below share a single source sample, sequenced in a study of response to subunit inactivated influenza vaccine. One entry per CDR3 protein results from TCRdb running MiXCR on the RT-PCR reads. The sample shows about 520,000 distinct CDR3 sequences, 7.2% of them seen only once. The sample here was PBMCs from blood, taken about 24 months after vaccination. These receptors originate from a man aged 45-69 years who received an inactivated influenza vaccine.

This clonotype was counted only a few times. The chain uses TRBV7-3 and TRBJ2-1; TRBD2 matches at 8 bases. V shed 3 bases and J 3 bases; nucleotides not matched to a gene: 4. Germline assignment: CDR1 SGHTA and CDR2 FQGTGA. The CDR3 loop spans 15 amino acids. CDR3 DNA: TGTGCCAGCAGCTTTAGCGGGGCCCGCTACAATGAGCAGTTCTTC. It specifies CASSFSGARYNEQFF.

The J gene is TRBJ1-5, the V gene TRBV12-5, with 9 bases matching TRBD1. CDR1 is LGHNT, CDR2 FRNRAP, per germline. The ends lost 0 bases at V and 5 bases at J; junction bases unmatched: 11. The CDR3 sequence is 18 residues long. CDR3 DNA: TGTGCTAGTGGTTTGGTTTCTAGACAGGGGGATCTGGATCAGCCCCAGCATTTT. Its translation is CASGLVSRQGDLDQPQHF.

This clonotype came up many times. The chain has TRBV18 and TRBJ1-5, with unresolved D. The V end lost 4 bases, the J end lost 5 bases, and 9 bases lay between the germline ends. Germline CDR1 reads KGHSH; CDR2 reads LQKENI. The CDR3 extends over 13 amino acids. As DNA, the CDR3 is TGTGCCAGCTCACGAGAGTGGGATCAGCCCCAGCATTTT. Protein: CASSREWDQPQHF.

In this sample, this clonotype turned up a few times. J is TRBJ2-1 and V is TRBV5-6; D may be TRBD2 (5 bases). Germline loops: CDR1 SGHDT, CDR2 YYEEEE. Trimming left V 4 bases short and J 6 bases short, with 11 bases between. The CDR3 runs to 13 residues. CDR3 in DNA: TGTGCCAGCAGCGTGCTAGCTGGCAATGAGCAGTTCTTC. Its translation: CASSVLAGNEQFF.

This clonotype occurred a few times. This chain links TRBV5-1 with TRBJ2-2; D is unclear. The CDR3 covers 14 residues. V shed 3 bases and J shed 7 bases, with 13 bases lying between them. In germline, CDR1 is SGHRS, CDR2 YFSETQ. In nucleotides, the CDR3 is TGCGCCAGCAGCTACCTCGGCGCCGTCGGGGAGCTGTTTTTT. Translation gives CASSYLGAVGELFF.

This clonotype was recorded a few times. This sequence joins TRBV12-3 or TRBV12-4 and TRBJ2-7; D assignment may be TRBD1 or TRBD2 (5 bases each). Trimming stripped 10 bases from V and 1 base from J, with 20 bases between. The CDR3 runs to 15 residues. The CDR3 spells CAISGRGTPSYEQYF. CDR3 nucleotides: TGTGCCATCTCGGGAAGGGGAACCCCGTCCTACGAGCAGTACTTC.

This clonotype was counted only a few times. The rearrangement links TRBV5-1 to TRBJ2-3; 8 bases map to TRBD1. V dropped 0 bases and J dropped 3; count of bases not matched to a gene: 9. Germline CDR1 SGHRS, CDR2 YFSETQ. The CDR3 runs 17 residues. The CDR3 loop reads CASSLGPRTGQTDTQYF. The CDR3 DNA follows: TGCGCCAGCAGCTTGGGCCCGAGGACAGGGCAAACAGATACGCAGTATTTT.

The chain is built from TRBV6-2 or TRBV6-3 and TRBJ2-1; 9 bases match TRBD2. CDR3 size: 14 residues. After removal of 6 bases from V and 12 bases from J, the junction contained 12 bases not matched to a gene. The germline CDR1 and CDR2 sequences are MNHEY and SVGEGT. In DNA form, the CDR3 reads TGTGCCAGCAGAGAGCGGGAGGCCAAACGTGTGCAGTTCTTC. This sequence encodes CASREREAKRVQFF.

The chain combines TRBV21-1 with TRBJ1-1; TRBD1 was called by the table and not checked on the DNA. TRBV21-1 is termed a pseudogene. CDR3 size: 16 residues. CDR3 nucleotide sequence: TGTGCCAGCAGCAAAGGAACAGGTACCCCATCGACTGAAGCTTTCTTT. This gives the protein CASSKGTGTPSTEAFF.

This clonotype has more than one count but fewer than ten. The chain has TRBV7-3 and TRBJ2-1; TRBD1 agrees at 9 bases. V lost 1 base to trimming and J lost 9 bases; unmatched junction nucleotides: 22. The CDR3 runs 20 residues. The germline gives CDR1 SGHTA, CDR2 FQGTGA. The CDR3 spells CASSLRGRDFPAGQGSEQFF. DNA of the CDR3: TGTGCCAGCAGCTTAAGGGGGAGGGATTTCCCCGCCGGACAGGGGAGTGAGCAGTTCTTC.

J is TRBJ1-2 and V is TRBV10-3; 7 bases align to TRBD1. The CDR3 extends over 14 amino acids. Germline trimming cut 6 bases from V and 2 bases from J; bases unmatched to any gene: 6. Per the germline V gene, CDR1 is ENHRY and CDR2 is SYGVKD. The CDR3 loop reads CAIRITGDNYGYTF. CDR3 nucleotides: TGTGCCATCAGGATAACAGGGGACAACTATGGCTACACCTTC.

This clonotype was recorded many times. The chain is built from TRBV12-3 or TRBV12-4 and TRBJ2-4; D unclear. V lost 0 bases and J lost 0, with 18 bases in between. The CDR3 has 19 residues. CDR3 DNA: TGTGCCAGCAGTTTAGCGCTAAAGAGTGGCGGAGTAGCCAAAAACATTCAGTACTTC. It encodes CASSLALKSGGVAKNIQYF.

This clonotype was counted ten times or more. V and J are TRBV7-2 and TRBJ2-1; 9 nucleotides agree with TRBD2. The CDR3 sequence is 15 residues long. Germline V lookup: CDR1 SGHTA, CDR2 FQGNSA. V was pared by 2 bases and J by 4 bases, with 3 bases of the junction left unmatched. The CDR3 region is CASSLQAGGYNEQFF. CDR3 in DNA: TGTGCCAGCAGCTTACAGGCGGGAGGGTACAATGAGCAGTTCTTC.

This clonotype has ten or more counts. The V and J genes are TRBV19 and TRBJ1-1; D is unclear. This CDR3 is built from 13 residues. V lost 4 bases and J lost 4, with 10 bases in between. Per germline, CDR1 LNHDA and CDR2 SQIVND (reference sequence). The DNA of the CDR3 is TGTGCCAGTAGTAAAATGGGGAGCACTGAAGCTTTCTTT. Its translation: CASSKMGSTEAFF.

This clonotype occurred many times. J is TRBJ2-1 and V is TRBV9; maybe TRBD2 (6 bases). The germline gives CDR1 SGDLS, CDR2 YYNGEE. This CDR3 is 16 amino acids long. V was clipped by 0 bases and J by 6 bases, with 16 bases between them. Written as DNA, the CDR3 is TGTGCCAGCAGCGTAGTGCGGGTTAGCGGAGTCAATGAGCAGTTCTTC. Translated: CASSVVRVSGVNEQFF.

This clonotype appeared a few times. The chain couples TRBV25-1 to TRBJ1-4; no clear D gene. The CDR3 is made up of 14 amino acids. The V end lost 5 bases, the J end lost 0 bases, and 7 bases lay between the germline ends. Germline loops: CDR1 MGHDK, CDR2 SYGVNS. In DNA, the CDR3 is TGTGCCAGCAGTAACAGTGCAACTAATGAAAAACTGTTTTTT. Protein: CASSNSATNEKLFF.

The sample holds a few counts of this clonotype. The genes are TRBV4-2 and TRBJ2-5, with a weak D call TRBD2 (5 bases). The germline CDR1 and CDR2 sequences are LGHNA and YNFKEQ. The CDR3 runs 16 residues. V lost 0 bases and J lost 5, with 16 bases in between. The CDR3 region is CASSQDLWGVGETQYF. As DNA, the CDR3 is TGTGCCAGCAGCCAAGATCTGTGGGGAGTTGGGGAGACCCAGTACTTC.

This clonotype occurred a few times. This chain uses TRBV4-3 with TRBJ1-2; TRBD1 is a possible D gene (6 bases). Germline V CDR1 and CDR2: LGHNA, YSLEER. The CDR3 length is 16 residues. Trimming removed 0 bases from V and 8 bases from J, with 19 bases in between. This CDR3 is CASSQDGRGAGSGYTF. The CDR3 DNA reads TGCGCCAGCAGCCAAGACGGCAGGGGCGCTGGTTCCGGCTACACCTTC.

The sample holds a few counts of this clonotype. The J gene is TRBJ2-7, the V gene TRBV15, with a tentative D call TRBD2 (5 bases). Per the germline V gene, CDR1 is LNHNV and CDR2 is YYDKDF (reference sequence). The CDR3 consists of 12 residues. V shed 2 bases and J shed 5 bases, with 7 bases lying between them. CDR3 protein: CATSRTGDEQYF. The CDR3 DNA reads TGTGCCACCAGCAGAACCGGGGACGAGCAGTACTTC. Full variable domain (missing parts from reference TRBV15 and TRBJ2-7): DAMVIQNPRYQVTQFGKPVTLSCSQTLNHNVMYWYQQKSSQAPKLLFHYYDKDFNNEADTPDNFQSRRPNTSFCFLDIRSPGLGDTAMYLCATSRTGDEQYFGPGTRLTVT.

This clonotype appeared a few times. The V and J genes are TRBV29-1 and TRBJ1-1, with D unresolved. CDR3 length: 13 amino acids. V was clipped by 2 bases and J by 1 base, with 8 bases between them. Germline lookup yields CDR1 SQVTM and CDR2 ANQGSEA. The CDR3 sequence: CSVERQENTEAFF. CDR3 DNA: TGCAGCGTTGAACGGCAGGAGAACACTGAAGCTTTCTTT.

The chain links TRBV6-2 or TRBV6-3 to TRBJ2-2; 10 bases are shared with TRBD1. V gave up 7 bases and J gave up 6 bases; unmatched junction bases: 8. The CDR3 consists of 15 residues. Germline V lookup: CDR1 MNHEY, CDR2 SVGEGT. As DNA, the CDR3 is TGTGCCAGCACGCACGGGACAGGGGAGGCCGGGGAGCTGTTTTTT. Protein: CASTHGTGEAGELFF.

In its sample, this clonotype was seen a few times. The chain links TRBV7-8 to TRBJ2-3, with no clear D. With 1 base removed from V and 2 bases from J, the gap between germline ends came to 13 bases. This CDR3 is built from 16 residues. Germline V gene data show CDR1 as SGHVS and CDR2 as FQNEAQ. In nucleotides, the CDR3 is TGTGCCAGCAGCTTAGACCGGGTCTTCCCCACAGATACGCAGTATTTT. It translates to CASSLDRVFPTDTQYF.

In this sample, this clonotype turned up a few times. This chain joins TRBV7-2 and TRBJ1-1, with D perhaps matching TRBD1 (6 bases). Germline V CDR1 and CDR2: SGHTA, FQGNSA. CDR3 length equals 12 residues. Trimming stripped 1 base from V and 11 bases from J, with 11 bases between. The CDR3 reads CASSLGGPGAFF. In nucleotides, the CDR3 is TGTGCCAGCAGCTTAGGGGGGCCGGGGGCTTTCTTT.

This clonotype was picked up a small number of times. DNA for the CDR3: TGCAGTGCTAGAGATAGGGGGACAGGGACTTCACCCCTCCACTTT. Encoded protein: CSARDRGTGTSPLHF. The chain has TRBV20-1 and TRBJ1-6; 9 nucleotides align to TRBD1. Germline V gene data show CDR1 as DFQATT and CDR2 as SNEGSKA (reference sequence). The V segment lost 0 bases and the J segment 9 bases; nucleotides outside the gene matches: 6. The CDR3 consists of 15 residues.

V is TRBV6-5 and J is TRBJ1-2; 7 bases fit TRBD1. Germline-derived CDR1 and CDR2 are MNHEY and SVGAGI. The V gene end was trimmed by 6 bases and the J gene end by 6 bases; junction bases not matched to a gene: 4. This CDR3 region has 12 residues. CDR3 amino acids: CASRSTGHGYTF. In nucleotides, the CDR3 is TGTGCCAGCAGATCGACAGGGCATGGCTACACCTTC.

This clonotype was seen at least ten times. V is TRBV9 and J is TRBJ2-3; 9 bases align to TRBD2. The CDR3 sequence is 16 residues long. Looked up from germline, CDR1 is SGDLS and CDR2 is YYNGEE. The ends lost 2 bases at V and 7 bases at J; junction bases unmatched: 11. The CDR3 loop reads CASSVVPSGAGNTQYF. CDR3 nucleotides: TGTGCCAGCAGCGTTGTCCCTAGCGGGGCGGGGAATACGCAGTATTTT.

This clonotype appeared a few times. The V call is TRBV29-1, the J call TRBJ1-2, with 7 bases lining up with TRBD1. The CDR3 has 15 residues. The V segment lost 6 bases and the J segment 2 bases; nucleotides outside the gene matches: 12. The V gene's germline CDR1 is SQVTM and CDR2 ANQGSEA. This CDR3 reads CSVGDRATPNYGYTF. DNA for the CDR3: TGCAGCGTCGGGGACAGAGCTACCCCGAACTATGGCTACACCTTC.

This clonotype was observed a handful of times. The chain is built from TRBV12-3 or TRBV12-4 and TRBJ2-2; TRBD1 or TRBD2 may be the D gene (5 bases each). Trimming removed 5 bases at V and 15 bases at J, with 19 bases between. The CDR3 length is 13 residues. CDR3 DNA sequence: TGTGCCAGCAGTCTCGGGACCGTCAACCGGTTGTTTTTT. Amino acid sequence: CASSLGTVNRLFF.

The chain carries TRBV12-3 or TRBV12-4 and TRBJ2-5; TRBD1 or TRBD2 may be the D gene (6 bases each). V lost 5 bases, J lost 4 bases, and 17 bases lay in between. The CDR3 consists of 15 residues. The CDR3 is CASSRHREEGETQYF. The CDR3, as DNA: TGTGCCAGCAGTAGACACAGGGAGGAGGGAGAGACCCAGTACTTC.

This clonotype was seen a handful of times. The chain carries TRBV9 and TRBJ1-4; D is undetermined. Germline loops: CDR1 SGDLS, CDR2 YYNGEE. The CDR3 runs to 16 residues. V was trimmed by 3 bases and J by 0 bases, leaving 12 bases between them. The CDR3 DNA reads TGTGCCAGCAGCGACAACCCCACGACAACTAATGAAAAACTGTTTTTT. Translation: CASSDNPTTTNEKLFF. Combining the CDR3 with reference TRBV9 and TRBJ1-4 gives the whole variable domain DSGVTQTPKHLITATGQRVTLRCSPRSGDLSVYWYQQSLDQGLQFLIQYYNGEERAKGNILERFSAQQFPDLHSELNLSSLELGDSALYFCASSDNPTTTNEKLFFGSGTQLSVL.

The CDR3 region has the DNA TGCAGTGCTAGAGACCGGACAGGGGGCATGAAGACCCAGTACTTC. Protein sequence: CSARDRTGGMKTQYF. V usage is TRBV20-1 and J usage is TRBJ2-5; TRBD1 aligns across 11 bases. Trimming removed 0 bases from V and 6 bases from J; junction bases left unmatched: 6. CDR3 length: 15 amino acids. Germline V gene data show CDR1 as DFQATT and CDR2 as SNEGSKA (reference sequence).

This clonotype was recorded a few times. J is TRBJ2-3 and V is TRBV27; D is perhaps TRBD1 (5 bases). The CDR3 has 14 residues. The V and J ends lost 4 bases and 2 bases respectively, with 10 bases between them. Germline V lookup: CDR1 MNHEY, CDR2 SMNVEV (reference sequence). The DNA of the CDR3 is TGTGCCAGCAGTTGGGCAGGGCTCACAGATACGCAGTATTTT. Translation: CASSWAGLTDTQYF.